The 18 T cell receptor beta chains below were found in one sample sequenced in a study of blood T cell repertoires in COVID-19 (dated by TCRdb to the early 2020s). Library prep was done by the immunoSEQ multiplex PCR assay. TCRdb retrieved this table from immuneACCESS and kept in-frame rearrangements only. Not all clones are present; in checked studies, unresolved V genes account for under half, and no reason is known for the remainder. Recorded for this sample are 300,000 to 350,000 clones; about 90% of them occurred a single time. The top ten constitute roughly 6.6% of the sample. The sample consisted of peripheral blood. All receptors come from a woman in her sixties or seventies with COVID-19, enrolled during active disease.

As DNA, the CDR3 is TGTGCCAGCAGCCCTACTAGCACAGATACGCAGTATTTT. Its translation is CASSPTSTDTQYF. The chain employs TRBV12-3 or TRBV12-4 and TRBJ2-3; D uncertain. CDR3 length equals 13 residues. Trimming pared 6 bases from V and 0 bases from J, leaving 7 bases between.

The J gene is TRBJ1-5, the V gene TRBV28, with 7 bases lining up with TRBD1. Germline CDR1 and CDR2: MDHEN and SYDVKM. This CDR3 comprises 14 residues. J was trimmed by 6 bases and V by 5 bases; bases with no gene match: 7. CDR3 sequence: CASSPTGVPQPQHF. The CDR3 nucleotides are TGTGCCAGCAGTCCTACAGGGGTTCCTCAGCCCCAGCATTTT.

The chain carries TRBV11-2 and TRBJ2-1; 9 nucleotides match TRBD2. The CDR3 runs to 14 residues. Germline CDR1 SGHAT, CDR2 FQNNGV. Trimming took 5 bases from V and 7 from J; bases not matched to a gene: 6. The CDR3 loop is CASSEPSGGNEQFF. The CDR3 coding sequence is TGTGCCAGCAGCGAGCCGAGCGGGGGGAATGAGCAGTTCTTC.

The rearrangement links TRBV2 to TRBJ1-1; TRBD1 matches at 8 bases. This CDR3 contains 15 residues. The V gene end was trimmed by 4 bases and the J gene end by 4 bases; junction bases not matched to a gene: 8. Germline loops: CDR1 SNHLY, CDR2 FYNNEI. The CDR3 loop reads CASSVRQGIATEAFF. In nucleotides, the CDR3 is TGTGCCAGCAGTGTACGACAGGGGATAGCCACTGAAGCTTTCTTT.

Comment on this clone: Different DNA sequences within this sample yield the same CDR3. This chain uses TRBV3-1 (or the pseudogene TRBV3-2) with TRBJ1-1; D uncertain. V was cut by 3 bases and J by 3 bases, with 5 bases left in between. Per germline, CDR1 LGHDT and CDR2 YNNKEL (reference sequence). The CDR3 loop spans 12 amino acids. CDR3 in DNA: TGTGCCAGCAGCCAGAGGGACACTGAAGCTTTCTTT. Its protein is CASSQRDTEAFF.

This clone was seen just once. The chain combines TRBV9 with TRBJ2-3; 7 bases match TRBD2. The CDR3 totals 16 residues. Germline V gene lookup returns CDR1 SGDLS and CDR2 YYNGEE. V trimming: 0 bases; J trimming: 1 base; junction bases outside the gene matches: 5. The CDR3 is CASSVGGGSRTDTQYF. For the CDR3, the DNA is TGTGCCAGCAGCGTAGGCGGGGGATCTCGCACAGATACGCAGTATTTT.

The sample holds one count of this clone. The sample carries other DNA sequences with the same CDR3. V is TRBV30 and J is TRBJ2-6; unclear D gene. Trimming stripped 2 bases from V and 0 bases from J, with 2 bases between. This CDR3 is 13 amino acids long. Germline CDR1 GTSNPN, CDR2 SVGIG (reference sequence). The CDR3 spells CAWSLSGANVLTF. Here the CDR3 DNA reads TGTGCCTGGAGTCTCTCTGGGGCCAACGTCCTGACTTTC.

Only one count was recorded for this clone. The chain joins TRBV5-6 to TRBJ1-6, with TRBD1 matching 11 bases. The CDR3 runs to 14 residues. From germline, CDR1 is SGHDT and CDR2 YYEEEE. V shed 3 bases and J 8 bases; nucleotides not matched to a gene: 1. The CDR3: CASSSGQGDSPLHF. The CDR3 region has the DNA TGTGCCAGCAGCTCGGGACAGGGGGATTCACCCCTCCACTTT.

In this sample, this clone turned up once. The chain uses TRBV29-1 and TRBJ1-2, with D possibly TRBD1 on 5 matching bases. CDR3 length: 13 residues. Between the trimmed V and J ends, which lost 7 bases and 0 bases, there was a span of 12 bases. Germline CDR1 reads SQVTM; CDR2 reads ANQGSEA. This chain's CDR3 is CSAWGGSNYGYTF. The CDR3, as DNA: TGCAGCGCCTGGGGGGGGTCTAACTATGGCTACACCTTC. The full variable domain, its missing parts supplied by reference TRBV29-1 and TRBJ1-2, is SAVISQKPSRDICQRGTSLTIQCQVDSQVTMMFWYRQQPGQSLTLIATANQGSEATYESGFVIDKFPISRPNLTFSTLTVSNMSPEDSSIYLCSAWGGSNYGYTFGSGTRLTVV.

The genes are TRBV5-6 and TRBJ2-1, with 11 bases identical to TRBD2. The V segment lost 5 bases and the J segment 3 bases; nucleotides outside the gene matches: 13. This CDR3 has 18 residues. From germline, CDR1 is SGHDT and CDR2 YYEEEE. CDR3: CASRQTSGAFSSYNEQFF. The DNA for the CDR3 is TGTGCCAGCAGACAGACTAGCGGGGCCTTCTCAAGCTACAATGAGCAGTTCTTC.

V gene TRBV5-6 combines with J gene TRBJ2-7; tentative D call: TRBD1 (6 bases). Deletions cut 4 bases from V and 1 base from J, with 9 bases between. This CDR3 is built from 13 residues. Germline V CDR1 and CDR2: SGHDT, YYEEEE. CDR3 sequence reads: CASSRQESYEQYF. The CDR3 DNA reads TGTGCCAGCAGCCGACAGGAATCCTACGAGCAGTACTTC.

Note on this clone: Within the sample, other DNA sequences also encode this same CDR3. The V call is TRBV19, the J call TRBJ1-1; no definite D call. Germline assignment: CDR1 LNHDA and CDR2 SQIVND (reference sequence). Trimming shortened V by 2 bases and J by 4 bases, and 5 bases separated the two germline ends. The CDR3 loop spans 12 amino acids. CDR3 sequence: CASSIRGTEAFF. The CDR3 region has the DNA TGTGCCAGTAGTATACGGGGCACTGAAGCTTTCTTT. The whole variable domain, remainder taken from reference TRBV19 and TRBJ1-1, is DGGITQSPKYLFRKEGQNVTLSCEQNLNHDAMYWYRQDPGQGLRLIYYSQIVNDFQKGDIAEGYSVSREKKESFPLTVTSAQKNPTAFYLCASSIRGTEAFFGQGTRLTVV.

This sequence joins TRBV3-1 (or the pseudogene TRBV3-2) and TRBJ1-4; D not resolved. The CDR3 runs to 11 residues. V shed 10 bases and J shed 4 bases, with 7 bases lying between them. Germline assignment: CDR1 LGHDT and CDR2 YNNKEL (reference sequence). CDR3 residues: CATGYNEKLFF. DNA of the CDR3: TGTGCCACGGGGTATAATGAAAAACTGTTTTTT.

The CDR3 is CAWHDSRYNSPLHF. CDR3 DNA sequence: TGTGCCTGGCATGACAGCCGGTATAATTCACCCCTCCACTTT. J is TRBJ1-6 and V is TRBV30; weak D call: TRBD1 (5 bases). In germline, CDR1 is GTSNPN, CDR2 SVGIG (reference sequence). The germline V and J ends were trimmed by 5 bases and 4 bases, with 12 bases remaining between them. The CDR3 extends over 14 amino acids.

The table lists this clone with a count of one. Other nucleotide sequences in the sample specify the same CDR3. In DNA form, the CDR3 reads TGTGCCAGCAGCCAAGGGGGAGTAAGCGGGGAGCTGTTTTTT. This encodes CASSQGGVSGELFF. J is TRBJ2-2 and V is TRBV3-1 (or the pseudogene TRBV3-2), with D tentatively TRBD2 (5 bases). The V end was cut by 1 base, the J end by 7 bases, with 10 bases between. CDR3 length: 14 amino acids. Germline V gene data show CDR1 as LGHDT and CDR2 as YNNKEL (reference sequence).

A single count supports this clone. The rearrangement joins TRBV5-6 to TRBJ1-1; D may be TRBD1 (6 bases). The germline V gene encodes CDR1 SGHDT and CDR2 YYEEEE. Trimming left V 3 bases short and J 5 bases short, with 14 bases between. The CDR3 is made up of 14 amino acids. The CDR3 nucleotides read TGTGCCAGCAGCTCCGAGGGGGTCTGGACTGAAGCTTTCTTT. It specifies CASSSEGVWTEAFF.

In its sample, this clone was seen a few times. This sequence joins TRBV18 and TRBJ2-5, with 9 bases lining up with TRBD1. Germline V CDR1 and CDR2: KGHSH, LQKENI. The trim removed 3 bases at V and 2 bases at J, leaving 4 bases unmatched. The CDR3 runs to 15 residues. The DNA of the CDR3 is TGTGCCAGCTCACCGGGGACAGGGTCTCAAGAGACCCAGTACTTC. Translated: CASSPGTGSQETQYF. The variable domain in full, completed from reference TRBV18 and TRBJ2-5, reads NAGVMQNPRHLVRRRGQEARLRCSPMKGHSHVYWYRQLPEEGLKFMVYLQKENIIDESGMPKERFSAEFPKEGPSILRIQQVVRGDSAAYFCASSPGTGSQETQYFGPGTRLLVL.

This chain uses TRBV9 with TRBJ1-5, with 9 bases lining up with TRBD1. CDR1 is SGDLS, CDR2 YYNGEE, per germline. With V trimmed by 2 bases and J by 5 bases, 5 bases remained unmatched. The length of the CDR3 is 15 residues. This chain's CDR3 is CASSVGQGPDQPQHF. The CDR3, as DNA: TGTGCCAGCAGCGTTGGACAGGGGCCGGATCAGCCCCAGCATTTT.